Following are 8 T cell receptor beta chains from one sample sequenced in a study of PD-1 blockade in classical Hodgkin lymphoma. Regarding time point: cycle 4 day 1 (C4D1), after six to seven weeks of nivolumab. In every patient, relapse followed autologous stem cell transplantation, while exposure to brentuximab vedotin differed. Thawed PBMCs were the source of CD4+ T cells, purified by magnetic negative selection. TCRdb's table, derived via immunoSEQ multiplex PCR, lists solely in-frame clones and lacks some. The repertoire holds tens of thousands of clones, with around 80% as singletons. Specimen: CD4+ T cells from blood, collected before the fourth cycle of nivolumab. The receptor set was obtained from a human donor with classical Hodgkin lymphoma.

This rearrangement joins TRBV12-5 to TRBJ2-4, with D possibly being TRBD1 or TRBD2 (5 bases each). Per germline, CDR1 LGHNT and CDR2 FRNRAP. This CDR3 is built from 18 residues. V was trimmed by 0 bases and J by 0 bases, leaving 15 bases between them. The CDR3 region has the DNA TGTGCTAGTGGTTTGGTAGGCGGACAAGCGGCAGCCAAAAACATTCAGTACTTC. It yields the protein CASGLVGGQAAAKNIQYF. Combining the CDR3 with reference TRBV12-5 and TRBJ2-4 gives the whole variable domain DARVTQTPRHKVTEMGQEVTMRCQPILGHNTVFWYRQTMMQGLELLAYFRNRAPLDDSGMPKDRFSAEMPDATLATLKIQPSEPRDSAVYFCASGLVGGQAAAKNIQYFGAGTRLSVL.

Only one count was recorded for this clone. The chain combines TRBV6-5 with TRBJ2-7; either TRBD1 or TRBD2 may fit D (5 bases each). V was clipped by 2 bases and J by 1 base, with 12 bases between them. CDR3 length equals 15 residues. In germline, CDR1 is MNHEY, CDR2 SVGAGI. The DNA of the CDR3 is TGTGCCAGCAGTTACGGGACCCCCAGTTCCTACGAGCAGTACTTC. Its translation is CASSYGTPSSYEQYF.

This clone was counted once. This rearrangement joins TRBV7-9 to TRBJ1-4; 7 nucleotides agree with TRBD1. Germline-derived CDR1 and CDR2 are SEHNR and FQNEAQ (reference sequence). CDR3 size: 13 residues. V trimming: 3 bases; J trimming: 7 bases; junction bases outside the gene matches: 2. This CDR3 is CASSFGTAEKLFF. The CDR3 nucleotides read TGTGCCAGCAGCTTCGGGACAGCTGAAAAACTGTTTTTT.

The CDR3 DNA is TGTGCCAGCAGTTCACAGGGGTTAGGGGAGCAGTACTTC. Translating gives CASSSQGLGEQYF. This sequence joins TRBV6-6 and TRBJ2-7; 7 bases line up with TRBD1. The junction had 7 bases not matched to a gene; V was cut back by 4 bases and J by 7 bases. Germline CDR1 and CDR2: MNHNY and SVGAGI (reference sequence). CDR3 length: 13 residues.

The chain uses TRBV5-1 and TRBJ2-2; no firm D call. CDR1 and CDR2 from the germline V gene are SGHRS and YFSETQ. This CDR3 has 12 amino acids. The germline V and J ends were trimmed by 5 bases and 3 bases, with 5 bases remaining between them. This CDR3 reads CASRLDTGELFF. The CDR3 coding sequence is TGCGCCAGCAGATTAGACACCGGGGAGCTGTTTTTT.

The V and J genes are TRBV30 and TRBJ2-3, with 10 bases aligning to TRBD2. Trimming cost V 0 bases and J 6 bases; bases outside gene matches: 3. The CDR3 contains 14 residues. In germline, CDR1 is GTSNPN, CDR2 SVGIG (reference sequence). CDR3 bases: TGTGCCTGGAGTGTCACTAGCGGGGCCGATACGCAGTATTTT. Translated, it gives CAWSVTSGADTQYF.

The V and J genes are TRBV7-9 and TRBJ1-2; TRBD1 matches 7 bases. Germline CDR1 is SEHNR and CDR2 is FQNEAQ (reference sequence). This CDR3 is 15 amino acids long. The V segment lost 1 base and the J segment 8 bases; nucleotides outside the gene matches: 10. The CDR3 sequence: CASSLGSGGQGGYTF. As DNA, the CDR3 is TGTGCCAGCAGCTTAGGTTCAGGGGGTCAGGGCGGCTACACCTTC. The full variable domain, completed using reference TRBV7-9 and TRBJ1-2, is DTGVSQNPRHKITKRGQNVTFRCDPISEHNRLYWYRQTLGQGPEFLTYFQNEAQLEKSRLLSDRFSAERPKGSFSTLEIQRTEQGDSAMYLCASSLGSGGQGGYTFGSGTRLTVV.

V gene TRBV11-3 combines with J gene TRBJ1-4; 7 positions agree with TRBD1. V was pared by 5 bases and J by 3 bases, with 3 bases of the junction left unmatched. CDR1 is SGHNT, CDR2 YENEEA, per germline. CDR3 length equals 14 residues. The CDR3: CASSVRGSNEKLFF. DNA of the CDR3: TGTGCCAGCAGCGTCAGGGGGTCTAATGAAAAACTGTTTTTT.